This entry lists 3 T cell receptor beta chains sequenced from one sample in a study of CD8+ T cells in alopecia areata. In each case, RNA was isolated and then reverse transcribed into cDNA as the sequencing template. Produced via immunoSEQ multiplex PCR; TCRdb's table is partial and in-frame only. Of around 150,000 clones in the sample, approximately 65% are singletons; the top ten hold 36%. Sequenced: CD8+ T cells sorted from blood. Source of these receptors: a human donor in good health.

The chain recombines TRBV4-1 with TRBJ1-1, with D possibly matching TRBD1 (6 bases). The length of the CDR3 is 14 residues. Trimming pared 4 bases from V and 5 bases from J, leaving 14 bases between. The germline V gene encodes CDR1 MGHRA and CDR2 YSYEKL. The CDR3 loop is CASSLSRGQTEAFF. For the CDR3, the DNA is TGCGCCAGCAGCCTTTCCAGGGGCCAGACTGAAGCTTTCTTT.

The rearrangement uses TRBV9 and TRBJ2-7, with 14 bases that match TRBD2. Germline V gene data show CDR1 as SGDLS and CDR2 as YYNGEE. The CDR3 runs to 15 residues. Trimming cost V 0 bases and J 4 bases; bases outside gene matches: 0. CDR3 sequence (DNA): TGTGCCAGCAGCGTAGGACTAGCGGGAGGGTACGAGCAGTACTTC. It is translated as CASSVGLAGGYEQYF.

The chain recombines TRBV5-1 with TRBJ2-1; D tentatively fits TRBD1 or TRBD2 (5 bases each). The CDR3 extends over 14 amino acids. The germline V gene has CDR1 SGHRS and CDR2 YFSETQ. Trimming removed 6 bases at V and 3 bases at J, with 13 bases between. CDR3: CASMGLRGYNEQFF. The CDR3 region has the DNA TGCGCCAGCATGGGGCTCCGGGGCTACAATGAGCAGTTCTTC.